This TCR beta chain was identified during a study of long-term antiretroviral therapy in people with HIV. The CDR3 runs 16 residues. After removal of 2 bases from V and 7 bases from J, the junction contained 10 bases not matched to a gene. At survey level, the immunoSEQ assay was run in its v3.0 version. The method was immunoSEQ multiplex PCR; TCRdb's version includes in-frame clones alone and lacks a portion of them. The table shows about 31,000 clones, with approximately 83% occurring only once. Whole-study findings and limits: Clones that expanded before ART (that is, prior to treatment) dominated the repertoire at all time points.

To note about this clone: Its antigen is as yet unknown.

This sample comprised unsorted PBMCs, obtained 0.8 years before starting antiretroviral therapy. J is TRBJ2-2 and V is TRBV5-3, with 8 bases aligning to TRBD2. TRBV5-3 belongs to the ORF category, with a function that is uncertain. The clonotype comes from a man younger than 30 with HIV. CDR3 residues: CARSFRPAGGVGELFF. In nucleotides, the CDR3 is TGTGCCAGAAGCTTTAGACCGGCGGGAGGAGTCGGGGAGCTGTTTTTT.